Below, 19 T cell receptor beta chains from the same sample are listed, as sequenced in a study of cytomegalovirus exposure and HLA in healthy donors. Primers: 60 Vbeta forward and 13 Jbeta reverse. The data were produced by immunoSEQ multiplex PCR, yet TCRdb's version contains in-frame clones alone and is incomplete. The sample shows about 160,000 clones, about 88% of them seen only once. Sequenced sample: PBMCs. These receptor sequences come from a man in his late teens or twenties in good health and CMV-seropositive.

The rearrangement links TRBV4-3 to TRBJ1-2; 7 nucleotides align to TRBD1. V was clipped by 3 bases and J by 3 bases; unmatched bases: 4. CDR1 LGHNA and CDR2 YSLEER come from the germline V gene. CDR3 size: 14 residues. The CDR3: CASSHVQGHYGYTF. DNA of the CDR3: TGCGCCAGCAGCCATGTACAGGGGCACTATGGCTACACCTTC.

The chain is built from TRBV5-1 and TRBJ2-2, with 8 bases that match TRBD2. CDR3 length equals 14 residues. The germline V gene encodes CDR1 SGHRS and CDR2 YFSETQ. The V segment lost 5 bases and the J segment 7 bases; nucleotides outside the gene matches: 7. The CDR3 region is CASRIGGADGELFF. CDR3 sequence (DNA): TGCGCCAGCAGAATCGGGGGGGCAGACGGGGAGCTGTTTTTT.

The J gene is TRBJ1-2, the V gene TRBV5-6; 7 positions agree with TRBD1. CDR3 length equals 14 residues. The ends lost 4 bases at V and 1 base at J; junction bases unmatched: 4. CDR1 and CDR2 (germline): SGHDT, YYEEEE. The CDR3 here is CASSTTGFNYGYTF. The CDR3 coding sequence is TGTGCCAGCAGCACGACAGGGTTTAACTATGGCTACACCTTC.

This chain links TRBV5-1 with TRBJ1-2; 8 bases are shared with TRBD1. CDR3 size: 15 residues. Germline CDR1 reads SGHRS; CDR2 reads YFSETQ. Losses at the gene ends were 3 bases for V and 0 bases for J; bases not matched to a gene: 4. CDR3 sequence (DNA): TGCGCCAGCAGCTCGGAGGGACAGGCTAACTATGGCTACACCTTC. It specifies CASSSEGQANYGYTF.

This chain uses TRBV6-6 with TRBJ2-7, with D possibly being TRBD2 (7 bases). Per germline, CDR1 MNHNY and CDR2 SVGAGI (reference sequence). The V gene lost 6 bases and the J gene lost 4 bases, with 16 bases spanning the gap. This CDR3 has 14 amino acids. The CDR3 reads CASRRGEGSYEQYF. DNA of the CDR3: TGTGCCAGCAGGAGGGGGGAGGGTAGTTACGAGCAGTACTTC.

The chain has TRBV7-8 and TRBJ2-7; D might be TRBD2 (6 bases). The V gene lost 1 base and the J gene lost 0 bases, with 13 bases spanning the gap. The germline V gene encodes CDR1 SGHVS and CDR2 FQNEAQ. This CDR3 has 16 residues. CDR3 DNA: TGTGCCAGCAGCTTAGTTGGGACTGGAAGCTCCTACGAGCAGTACTTC. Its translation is CASSLVGTGSSYEQYF.

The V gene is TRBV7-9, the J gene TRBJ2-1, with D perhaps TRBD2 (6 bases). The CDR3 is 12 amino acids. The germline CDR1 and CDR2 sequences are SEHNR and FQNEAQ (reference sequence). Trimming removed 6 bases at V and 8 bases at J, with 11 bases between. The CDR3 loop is CASSRRGDEQFF. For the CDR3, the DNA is TGTGCCAGCAGTAGGAGGGGTGATGAGCAGTTCTTC.

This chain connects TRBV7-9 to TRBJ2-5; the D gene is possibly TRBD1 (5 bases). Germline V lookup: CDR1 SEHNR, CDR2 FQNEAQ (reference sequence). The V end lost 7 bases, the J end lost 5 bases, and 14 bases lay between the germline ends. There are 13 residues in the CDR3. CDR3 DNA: TGTGCCAGCACCCTCAGGGTTAGGGAGACCCAGTACTTC. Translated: CASTLRVRETQYF.

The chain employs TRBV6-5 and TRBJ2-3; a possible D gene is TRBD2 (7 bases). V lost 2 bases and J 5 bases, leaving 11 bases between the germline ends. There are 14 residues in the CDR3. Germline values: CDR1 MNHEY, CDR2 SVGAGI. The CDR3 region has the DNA TGTGCCAGCAGTTACGAGGGGGGGAGAGATACGCAGTATTTT. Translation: CASSYEGGRDTQYF.

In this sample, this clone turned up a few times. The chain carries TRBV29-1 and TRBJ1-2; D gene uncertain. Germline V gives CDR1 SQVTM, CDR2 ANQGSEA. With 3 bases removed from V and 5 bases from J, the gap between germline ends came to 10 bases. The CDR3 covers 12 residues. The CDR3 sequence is CSVDESRYGYTF. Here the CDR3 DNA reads TGCAGCGTTGACGAAAGCCGGTATGGCTACACCTTC.

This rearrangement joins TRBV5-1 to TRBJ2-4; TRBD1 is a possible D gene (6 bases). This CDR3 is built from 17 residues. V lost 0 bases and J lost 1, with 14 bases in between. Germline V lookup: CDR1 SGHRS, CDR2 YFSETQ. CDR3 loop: CASSLVGPQGAKNIQYF. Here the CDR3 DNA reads TGCGCCAGCAGCTTGGTAGGCCCCCAGGGGGCCAAAAACATTCAGTACTTC.

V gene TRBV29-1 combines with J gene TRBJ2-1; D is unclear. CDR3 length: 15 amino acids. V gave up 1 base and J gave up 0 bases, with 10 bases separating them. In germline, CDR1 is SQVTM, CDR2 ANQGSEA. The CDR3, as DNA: TGCAGCGTTGAAGTGTCACTAAGCTCCTACAATGAGCAGTTCTTC. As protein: CSVEVSLSSYNEQFF.

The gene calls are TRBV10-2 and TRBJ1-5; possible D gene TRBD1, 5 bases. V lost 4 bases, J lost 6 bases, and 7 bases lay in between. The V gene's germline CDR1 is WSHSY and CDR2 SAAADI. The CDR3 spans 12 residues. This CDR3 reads CASSAGGQPQHF. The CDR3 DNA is TGCGCCAGCAGTGCGGGGGGTCAGCCCCAGCATTTT.

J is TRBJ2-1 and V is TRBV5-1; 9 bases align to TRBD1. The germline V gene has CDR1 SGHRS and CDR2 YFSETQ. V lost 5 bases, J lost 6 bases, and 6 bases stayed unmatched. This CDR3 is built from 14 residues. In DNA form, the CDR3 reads TGCGCCAGCAGTTTAACAGGGGGCATCAATGAGCAGTTCTTC. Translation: CASSLTGGINEQFF.

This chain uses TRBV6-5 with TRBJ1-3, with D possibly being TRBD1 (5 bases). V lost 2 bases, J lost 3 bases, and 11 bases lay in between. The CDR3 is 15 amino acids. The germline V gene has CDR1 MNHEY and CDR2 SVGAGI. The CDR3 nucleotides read TGTGCCAGCAGTTACGGGTTCGGGGGTGGAAACACCATATATTTT. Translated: CASSYGFGGGNTIYF.

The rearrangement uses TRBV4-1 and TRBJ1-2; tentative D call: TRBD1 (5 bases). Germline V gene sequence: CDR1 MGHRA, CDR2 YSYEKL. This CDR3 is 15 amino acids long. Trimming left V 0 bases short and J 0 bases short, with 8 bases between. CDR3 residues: CASSQEGGSNYGYTF. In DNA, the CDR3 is TGCGCCAGCAGCCAAGAGGGGGGTTCTAACTATGGCTACACCTTC.

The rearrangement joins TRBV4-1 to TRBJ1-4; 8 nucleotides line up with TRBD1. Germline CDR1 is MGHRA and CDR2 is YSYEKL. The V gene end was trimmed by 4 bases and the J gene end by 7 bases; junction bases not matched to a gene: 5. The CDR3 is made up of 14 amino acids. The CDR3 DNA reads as TGCGCCAGCAGCCTCCAGGGGGCTGGTGAAAAACTGTTTTTT. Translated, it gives CASSLQGAGEKLFF.

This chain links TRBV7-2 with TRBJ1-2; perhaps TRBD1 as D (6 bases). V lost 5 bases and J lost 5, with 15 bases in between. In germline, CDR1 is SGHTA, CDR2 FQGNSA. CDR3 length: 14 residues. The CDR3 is CASSMRQERYGYTF. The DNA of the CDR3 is TGTGCCAGCAGCATGCGACAGGAGAGATATGGCTACACCTTC. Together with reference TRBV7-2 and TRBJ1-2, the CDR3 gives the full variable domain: GAGVSQSPSNKVTEKGKDVELRCDPISGHTALYWYRQSLGQGLEFLIYFQGNSAPDKSGLPSDRFSAERTGGSVSTLTIQRTQQEDSAVYLCASSMRQERYGYTFGSGTRLTVV.

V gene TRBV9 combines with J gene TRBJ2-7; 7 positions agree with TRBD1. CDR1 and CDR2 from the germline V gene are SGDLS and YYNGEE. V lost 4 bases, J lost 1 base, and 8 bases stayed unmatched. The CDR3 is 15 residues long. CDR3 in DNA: TGTGCCAGCAGCCAAGAGGACAGGACTTCCTACGAGCAGTACTTC. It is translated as CASSQEDRTSYEQYF.